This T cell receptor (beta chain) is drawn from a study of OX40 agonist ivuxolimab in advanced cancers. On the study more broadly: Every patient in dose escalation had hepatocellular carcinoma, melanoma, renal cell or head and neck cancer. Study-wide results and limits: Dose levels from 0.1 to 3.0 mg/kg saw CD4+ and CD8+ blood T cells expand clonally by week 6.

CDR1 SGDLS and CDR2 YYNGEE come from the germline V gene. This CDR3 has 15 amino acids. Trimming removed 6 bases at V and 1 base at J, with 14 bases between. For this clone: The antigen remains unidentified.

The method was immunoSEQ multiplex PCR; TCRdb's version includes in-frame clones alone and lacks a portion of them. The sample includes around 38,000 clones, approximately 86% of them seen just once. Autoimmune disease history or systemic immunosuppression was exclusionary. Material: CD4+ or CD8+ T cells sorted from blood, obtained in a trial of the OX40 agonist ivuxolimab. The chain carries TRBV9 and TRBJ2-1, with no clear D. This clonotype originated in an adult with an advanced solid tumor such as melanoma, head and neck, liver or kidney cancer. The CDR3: CASTQTGSSYNEQFF. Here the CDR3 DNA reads TGTGCCAGCACCCAAACCGGGTCTTCCTACAATGAGCAGTTCTTC.